The clone carrying this TCR beta chain was seen only once. Its antigen is unidentified. Caucasian individuals from Russia who were healthy and aged 6 to 90 acted as donors. The data are from a study of blood T cells in healthy people across ages. Regarding the study as a whole: While age rose, TCR beta diversity per million T cells dropped in a roughly linear way. Calculation of diversity from one million T cells yielded estimates considered to be underestimates.

The second PCR ran about 6 to 11 cycles with a sample-barcoded 5' primer and J-beta primers. Each CDR3 protein is one row after TCRdb ran MiXCR on the 5' RACE reads. The data show nearly 800,000 distinct CDR3 sequences, 20% to 25% seen once. The CDR3 consists of 14 residues. CDR1 and CDR2 (germline): DFQATT, SNEGSKA (reference sequence). Trimming pared 0 bases from V and 3 bases from J, leaving 12 bases between. These sequences were also reported in another study, on T cells of mothers and their children.

The chain combines TRBV20-1 with TRBJ2-7; D may match TRBD1 or TRBD2 (6 bases each). The sequenced sample was blood. The clonotype was recovered from a boy younger than 18 in good health. The CDR3 nucleotides read TGCAGTGCTAGAGACGGGGGCGCGCGCTACGAGCAGTACTTC. Amino acid sequence: CSARDGGARYEQYF.